Below, 8 T cell receptor beta chains from the same sample are listed, as sequenced in a study of post-analysis software for immune sequencing data. Points from the study as a whole: Compared with controls, patients had more of about 5 TRBV segments, including TRBV5-6, TRBV5-1 and TRBV20-1.

Prepared libraries of TCR beta cDNA carried unique molecular identifiers. TCRdb re-derived calls from the PCR reads in MiXCR, one entry per CDR3 protein. Here the sample spans roughly 570,000 distinct CDR3 sequences, under 40% being singletons. No antigen is known for these receptors. The specimen was blood. The source of these receptors is a girl aged 2 to 17 with multiple sclerosis.

The rearrangement joins TRBV20-1 to TRBJ2-4; D might be TRBD1 or TRBD2, each matching 6 bases. The CDR3 consists of 14 residues. V was trimmed by 1 base and J by 3 bases, leaving 10 bases between them. Per the germline V gene, CDR1 is DFQATT and CDR2 is SNEGSKA (reference sequence). The CDR3 nucleotides read TGCAGTGCTAGAGGGGGGGCCAGCAAAAACATTCAGTACTTC. Amino acid sequence: CSARGGASKNIQYF.

This clonotype was picked up a small number of times. The rearrangement links TRBV20-1 to TRBJ2-3, with D uncertain. There are 15 residues in the CDR3. Germline CDR1 DFQATT, CDR2 SNEGSKA (reference sequence). Trimming removed 0 bases from V and 0 bases from J, with 10 bases in between. The DNA of the CDR3 is TGCAGTGCTAGAGATAGGGCGACTAGCACAGATACGCAGTATTTT. Residues: CSARDRATSTDTQYF.

The V call is TRBV28, the J call TRBJ2-5; D is perhaps TRBD1 (6 bases). The CDR3 consists of 14 residues. Germline lookup yields CDR1 MDHEN and CDR2 SYDVKM. V lost 7 bases, J lost 1 base, and 13 bases lay in between. CDR3 residues: CASTRGWTQETQYF. CDR3 sequence (DNA): TGTGCCAGCACCAGGGGATGGACCCAAGAGACCCAGTACTTC.

In its sample, this clonotype was seen many times. This chain uses TRBV10-2 with TRBJ2-7, with 9 bases that match TRBD2. Germline V lookup: CDR1 WSHSY, CDR2 SAAADI. The J segment lost 0 bases and the V segment lost 10 bases, leaving 7 bases of the junction unmatched. This CDR3 has 14 amino acids. CDR3: CATHFSGSSYEQYF. In DNA, the CDR3 is TGCGCCACCCACTTTAGCGGGAGCTCCTACGAGCAGTACTTC.

This clonotype was observed a few times. J is TRBJ2-3 and V is TRBV27; D might be TRBD2 (5 bases). V lost 5 bases to trimming and J lost 2 bases, with 23 bases between them. This CDR3 is 18 amino acids long. Germline CDR1 is MNHEY and CDR2 is SMNVEV (reference sequence). CDR3 sequence: CASSPYLRASLYTDTQYF. DNA of the CDR3: TGTGCCAGCAGTCCCTATTTGCGGGCGTCATTATACACAGATACGCAGTATTTT.

This clonotype was counted at least ten times. The chain is built from TRBV5-1 and TRBJ2-7; no clear D. The CDR3 covers 15 residues. Trimming shortened V by 0 bases and J by 0 bases, and 10 bases separated the two germline ends. The germline V gene encodes CDR1 SGHRS and CDR2 YFSETQ. DNA for the CDR3: TGCGCCAGCAGCTTGGACGGTGGGCTCTCCTACGAGCAGTACTTC. As protein: CASSLDGGLSYEQYF. Complete variable domain (other parts from reference TRBV5-1 and TRBJ2-7): KAGVTQTPRYLIKTRGQQVTLSCSPISGHRSVSWYQQTPGQGLQFLFEYFSETQRNKGNFPGRFSGRQFSNSRSEMNVSTLELGDSALYLCASSLDGGLSYEQYFGPGTRLTVT.

This clonotype was seen ten or more times. The gene calls are TRBV5-1 and TRBJ2-3; D possibly corresponds to TRBD1 (5 bases). The CDR3 has 14 amino acids. Trimming shortened V by 5 bases and J by 2 bases, and 12 bases separated the two germline ends. CDR1 is SGHRS and CDR2 is YFSETQ in the germline V gene. For the CDR3, the DNA is TGCGCCAGCAGGAGAACAGGCAACACAGATACGCAGTATTTT. Its protein product is CASRRTGNTDTQYF.

This clonotype was seen at least ten times. The J gene is TRBJ2-5, the V gene TRBV3-1; 14 bases align to TRBD2. CDR1 and CDR2 (germline): LGHDT, YNNKEL (reference sequence). V shed 4 bases, J shed 2 bases, and the junction held 3 bases outside the gene matches. The CDR3 has 16 amino acids. CDR3 DNA sequence: TGTGCCAGCAGCCTGACTAGCGGGGGGGGACAAGAGACCCAGTACTTC. It is translated as CASSLTSGGGQETQYF.